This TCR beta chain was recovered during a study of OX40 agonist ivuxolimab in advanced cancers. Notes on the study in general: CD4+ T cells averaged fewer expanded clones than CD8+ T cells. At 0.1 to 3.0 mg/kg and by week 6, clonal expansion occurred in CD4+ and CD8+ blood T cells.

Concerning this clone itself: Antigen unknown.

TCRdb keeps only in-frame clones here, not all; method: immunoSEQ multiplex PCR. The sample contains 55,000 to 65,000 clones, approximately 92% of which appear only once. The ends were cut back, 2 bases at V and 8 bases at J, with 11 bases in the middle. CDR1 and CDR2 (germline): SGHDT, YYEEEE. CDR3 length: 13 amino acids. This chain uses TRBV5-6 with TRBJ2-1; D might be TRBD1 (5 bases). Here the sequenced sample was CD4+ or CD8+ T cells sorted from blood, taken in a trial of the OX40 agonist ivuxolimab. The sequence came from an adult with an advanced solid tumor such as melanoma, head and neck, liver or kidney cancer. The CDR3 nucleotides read TGTGCCAGCAGCTTTTGGCAGGGCCATGAGCAGTTCTTC. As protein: CASSFWQGHEQFF.